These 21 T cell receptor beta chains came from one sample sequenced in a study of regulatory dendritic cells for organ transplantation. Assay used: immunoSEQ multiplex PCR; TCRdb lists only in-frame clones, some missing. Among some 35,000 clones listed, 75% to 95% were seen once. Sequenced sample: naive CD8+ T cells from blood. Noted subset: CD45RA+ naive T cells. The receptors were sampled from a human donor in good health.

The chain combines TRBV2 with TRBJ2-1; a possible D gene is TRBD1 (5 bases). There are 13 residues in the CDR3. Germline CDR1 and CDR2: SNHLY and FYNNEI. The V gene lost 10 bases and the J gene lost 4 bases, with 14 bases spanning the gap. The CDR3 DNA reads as TGTGCCAAAGAAAATTCAGGGTACAATGAGCAGTTCTTC. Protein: CAKENSGYNEQFF.

The chain's CDR3 is CASSDLNPPRNTIYF. In DNA form, the CDR3 reads TGTGCCAGCAGTGATTTAAATCCCCCCCGAAACACCATATATTTT. The J gene is TRBJ1-3, the V gene TRBV6-1, with D uncertain. Trimming took off 3 bases at V and 5 bases at J, with 14 bases between the two ends. Per germline, CDR1 MNHNS and CDR2 SASEGT. There are 15 residues in the CDR3.

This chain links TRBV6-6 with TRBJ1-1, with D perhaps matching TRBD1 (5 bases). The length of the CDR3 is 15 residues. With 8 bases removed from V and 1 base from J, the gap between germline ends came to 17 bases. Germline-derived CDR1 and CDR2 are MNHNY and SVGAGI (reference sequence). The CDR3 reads CASCISGGGNTEAFF. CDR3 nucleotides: TGTGCCAGCTGTATCAGTGGGGGAGGGAACACTGAAGCTTTCTTT.

The DNA of the CDR3 is TGTGCCAGCAGCTTGGTGAGCAGGGCACGCTACACCTTC. Its translation: CASSLVSRARYTF. The chain employs TRBV5-4 and TRBJ1-2; the D gene is possibly TRBD1 (5 bases). Germline-derived CDR1 and CDR2 are SGHNT and YYREEE (reference sequence). The CDR3 is 13 amino acids. Trimming left V 0 bases short and J 9 bases short, with 12 bases between.

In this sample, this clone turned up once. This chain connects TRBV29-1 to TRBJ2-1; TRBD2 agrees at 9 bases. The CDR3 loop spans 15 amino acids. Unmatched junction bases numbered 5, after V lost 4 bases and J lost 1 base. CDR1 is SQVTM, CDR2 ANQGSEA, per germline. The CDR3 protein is CSVAGSGSSYNEQFF. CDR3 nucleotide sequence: TGCAGCGTTGCTGGTAGCGGGAGTTCCTACAATGAGCAGTTCTTC.

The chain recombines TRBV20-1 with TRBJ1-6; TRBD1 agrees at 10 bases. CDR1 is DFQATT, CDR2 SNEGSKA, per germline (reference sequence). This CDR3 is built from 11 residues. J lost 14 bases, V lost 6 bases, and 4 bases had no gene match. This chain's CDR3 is CSAAGTGALHF. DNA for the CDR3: TGCAGTGCGGCCGGGACAGGGGCCCTCCACTTT.

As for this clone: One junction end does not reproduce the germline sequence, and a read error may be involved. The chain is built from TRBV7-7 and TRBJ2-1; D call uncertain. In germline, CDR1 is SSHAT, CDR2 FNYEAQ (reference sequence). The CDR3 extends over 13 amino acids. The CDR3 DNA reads TGTGCTAGCAGCTTAGGAGAGGTTAATGAGCAGTTCTTC. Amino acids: CASSLGEVNEQFF.

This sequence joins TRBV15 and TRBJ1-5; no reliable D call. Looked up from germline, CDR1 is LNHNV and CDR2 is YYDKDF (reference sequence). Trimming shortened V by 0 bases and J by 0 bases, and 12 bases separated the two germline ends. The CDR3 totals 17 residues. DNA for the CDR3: TGTGCCACCAGCAGAGATATTGTCGGGAATAGCAATCAGCCCCAGCATTTT. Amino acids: CATSRDIVGNSNQPQHF.

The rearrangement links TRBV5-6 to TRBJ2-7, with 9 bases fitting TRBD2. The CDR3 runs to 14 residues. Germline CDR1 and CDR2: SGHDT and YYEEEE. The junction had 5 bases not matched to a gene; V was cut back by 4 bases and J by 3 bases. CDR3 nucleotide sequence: TGTGCCAGCAGCCCCGGGCGGGGGGGCTACGAGCAGTACTTC. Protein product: CASSPGRGGYEQYF.

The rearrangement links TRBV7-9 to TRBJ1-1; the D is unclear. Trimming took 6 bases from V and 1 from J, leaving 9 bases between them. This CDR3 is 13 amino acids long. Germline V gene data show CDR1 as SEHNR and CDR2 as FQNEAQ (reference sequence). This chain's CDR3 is CASRLGPNTEAFF. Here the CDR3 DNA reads TGTGCCAGCAGGTTGGGCCCGAACACTGAAGCTTTCTTT.

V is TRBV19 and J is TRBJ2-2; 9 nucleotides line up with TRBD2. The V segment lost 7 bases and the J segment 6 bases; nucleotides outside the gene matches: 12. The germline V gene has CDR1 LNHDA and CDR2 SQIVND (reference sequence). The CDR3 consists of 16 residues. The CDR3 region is CASNILAGNRAGELFF. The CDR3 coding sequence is TGTGCCAGTAATATCCTAGCGGGGAATAGAGCCGGGGAGCTGTTTTTT.

The CDR3 reads CASSLYPSGRANTGELFF. CDR3 nucleotides: TGTGCCAGCAGCTTATACCCTAGCGGGAGGGCGAACACCGGGGAGCTGTTTTTT. The V and J genes are TRBV7-9 and TRBJ2-2; TRBD2 matches at 12 bases. Germline V gene lookup returns CDR1 SEHNR and CDR2 FQNEAQ (reference sequence). This CDR3 has 18 amino acids. Trimming at V came to 2 bases and at J to 0 bases, leaving 4 bases not matched to a gene. The whole variable domain, remainder taken from reference TRBV7-9 and TRBJ2-2, is DTGVSQNPRHKITKRGQNVTFRCDPISEHNRLYWYRQTLGQGPEFLTYFQNEAQLEKSRLLSDRFSAERPKGSFSTLEIQRTEQGDSAMYLCASSLYPSGRANTGELFFGEGSRLTVL.

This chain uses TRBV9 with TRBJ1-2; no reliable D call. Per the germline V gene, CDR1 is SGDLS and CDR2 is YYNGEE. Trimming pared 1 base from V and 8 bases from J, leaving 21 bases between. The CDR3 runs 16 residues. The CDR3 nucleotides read TGTGCCAGCAGCGTAAACCGGGAGGGTAGGACGGAGGGCTACACCTTC. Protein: CASSVNREGRTEGYTF.

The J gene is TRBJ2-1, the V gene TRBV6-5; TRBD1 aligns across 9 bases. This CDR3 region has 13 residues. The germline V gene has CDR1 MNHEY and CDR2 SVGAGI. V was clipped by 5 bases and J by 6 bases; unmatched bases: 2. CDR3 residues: CASSLDRGNEQFF. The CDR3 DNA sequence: TGTGCCAGCAGTCTGGACAGGGGCAATGAGCAGTTCTTC.

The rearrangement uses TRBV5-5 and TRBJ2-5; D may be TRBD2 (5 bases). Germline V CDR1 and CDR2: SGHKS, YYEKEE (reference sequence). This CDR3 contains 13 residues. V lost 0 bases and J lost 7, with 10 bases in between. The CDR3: CASSLEGSGTQYF. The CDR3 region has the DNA TGTGCCAGCAGCTTGGAAGGGAGCGGGACCCAGTACTTC.

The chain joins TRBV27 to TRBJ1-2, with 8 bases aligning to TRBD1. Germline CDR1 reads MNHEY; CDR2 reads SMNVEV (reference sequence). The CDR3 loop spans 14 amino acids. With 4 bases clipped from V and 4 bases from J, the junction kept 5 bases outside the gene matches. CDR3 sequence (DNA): TGTGCCAGCAGTTACAGGGGGGCCCTCTATGGCTACACCTTC. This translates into CASSYRGALYGYTF.

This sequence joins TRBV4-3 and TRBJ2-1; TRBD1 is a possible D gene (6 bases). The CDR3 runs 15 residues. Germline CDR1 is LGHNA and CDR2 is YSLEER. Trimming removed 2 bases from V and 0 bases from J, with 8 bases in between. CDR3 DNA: TGCGCCAGCAGCCAAACAGGGAGCTCCTACAATGAGCAGTTCTTC. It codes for CASSQTGSSYNEQFF.

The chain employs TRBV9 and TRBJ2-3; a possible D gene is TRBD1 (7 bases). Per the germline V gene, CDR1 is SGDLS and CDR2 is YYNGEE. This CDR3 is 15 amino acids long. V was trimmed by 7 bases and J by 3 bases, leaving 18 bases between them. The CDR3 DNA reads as TGTGCCAGCGGCAGGGGGGAGTATCGAACAGATACGCAGTATTTT. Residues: CASGRGEYRTDTQYF.

The CDR3 loop is CASGLTNTIYF. The CDR3 nucleotides read TGTGCCAGCGGGCTAACAAACACCATATATTTT. The chain links TRBV11-2 to TRBJ1-3; D not resolved. The CDR3 length is 11 residues. Trimming took 8 bases from V and 6 from J, leaving 8 bases between them. The germline CDR1 and CDR2 sequences are SGHAT and FQNNGV.

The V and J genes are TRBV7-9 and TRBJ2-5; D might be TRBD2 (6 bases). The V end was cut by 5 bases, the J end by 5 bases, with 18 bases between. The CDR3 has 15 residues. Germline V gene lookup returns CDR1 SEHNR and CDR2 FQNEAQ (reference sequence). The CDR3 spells CASSPSREAGETQYF. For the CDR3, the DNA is TGTGCCAGCAGCCCGAGCAGGGAGGCGGGGGAGACCCAGTACTTC.

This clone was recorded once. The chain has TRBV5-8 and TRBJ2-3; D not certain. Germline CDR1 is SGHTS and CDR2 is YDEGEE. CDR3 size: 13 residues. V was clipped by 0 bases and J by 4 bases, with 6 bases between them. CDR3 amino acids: CASSLAPADTQYF. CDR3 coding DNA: TGTGCCAGCAGCTTGGCCCCGGCAGATACGCAGTATTTT.